Here is one T cell receptor beta chain with its context. There are a few counts of this clonotype. Its antigen remains unidentified. Per-base quality was not reported, and no clone a single base away is much larger than it. Amplification of TCR beta CDR3 regions was carried out from RNA transcripts. The TCR CDR3 was subjected to a first round of RT-PCR using the HTBI primer set and the Qiagen OneStep RT-PCR kit. Libraries were constructed in a second round of multiplex PCR, after which size selection and purification were performed. The libraries were sequenced on an Illumina HiSeq2000 using paired-end 100 bp reads. The authors' analysis ran thus. SOAPnuke was used to process the raw data, removing reads that contained adapters or uncalled bases, had a mean Phred below 15, or lacked an exact match to the constant primer or identifier. COPE v1.2.5 was used to merge the high-quality paired reads, and each unique nucleotide sequence was defined as a clonotype. MiTCR v1.1 was used to align the clonotypes against IMGT TRBV, TRBD and TRBJ reference segments. The analysis was restricted to V-J combinations with a frequency above 0.0001, which together covered just over 99% of the repertoires. The TCS score was defined as the ratio of F50 (clonal expansion) to E x V (chaos), calculated using BLOSUM62-based TCRdist between CDR3 peptides within each V-J. Welch's t-statistics and random forest reduced around 550 V-J features to about 13, which were used in a naive Bayes classifier (R e1071). The public reads were reanalyzed by TCRdb: fastp trimming at Q25, MiXCR alignment, in-frame beta chains only. Rows matching on CDR3 protein sequence are summarized as one entry with the most common DNA and genes. The V and J calls, along with clone size, are taken from TCRdb and not from the paper's own processing. This sample has around 690,000 distinct CDR3 sequences in its table, and around 16% of those were observed once. Roughly a sixth of the sample comes from the top ten.

Stable Graves' hyperthyroidism was defined as no progression to ophthalmopathy during 18 months of follow-up. Hyperthyroidism patients were newly diagnosed, had a disease duration of under 2 months, and were aged 18 to 65 years. Any patient with an uncontrolled infection, another autoimmune disease, pregnancy or lactation was excluded. Diagnoses relied on clinical symptoms, serum thyroxine and TRAb, thyroid ultrasound and orbital computed tomography. Ficoll-Paque density gradient centrifugation was used to isolate PBMCs from 9.5 to 10 ml of fresh peripheral blood. Total RNA was extracted with Trizol reagent, and quality was checked on an Agilent 2100 Bioanalyzer. The data stem from a study of T cells in Graves' hyperthyroidism and ophthalmopathy (dated by TCRdb to about 2019). Turning to the overall study: Peripheral blood was sampled at the time of initial diagnosis, prior to any treatment. A discovery cohort of about 95 patients, fewer than 50 with Graves' ophthalmopathy and roughly 59 with stable Graves' hyperthyroidism, was used to find distinguishing TCR V-J signatures. An independent validation cohort of 18 to 20 hyperthyroidism patients and 15 or so patients who later progressed to ophthalmopathy tested prospective prediction of ophthalmopathy. The roughly 90 discovery patients were divided at random into training and test sets in a 7:3 ratio. In about 6 Graves' hyperthyroidism patients, the study also compared T-cell repertoires from thyroid tissue with T-cell repertoires from blood. After sampling, hyperthyroidism patients received methimazole starting at 30 mg daily, and ophthalmopathy patients received high-dose intravenous methylprednisolone. TCR Vbeta CDR3 sequencing of 120 to 150 peripheral blood samples (approximately 44 ophthalmopathy, around 80 hyperthyroidism and roughly 17 progressor patients) is reported in the paper.

Cut back by 7 bases and 4 bases, the V and J ends lie 16 bases apart. Taken from cysteine to phenylalanine, the CDR3 has 15 residues. Only CDR3 DNA is held: 45 bases, read in frame from base 1. Looking up the germline V gene yields CDR1 KGHDR and CDR2 SFDVKD. What the work shows at the level of the full study, not this receptor alone: In validation, the model predicted progression to ophthalmopathy with just under 71% sensitivity and less than 75% specificity, a median of approximately 6.7 months before onset. In cross-validation, a model built on a 13 V-J signature told ophthalmopathy apart from stable hyperthyroidism with approximately 91% sensitivity and around 81% specificity, and in testing the same model reached 80%/75%. Blood samples also contained most of the expanded thyroid clonotypes (frequency above 0.001), which suggests that blood repertoires may reflect thyroid immune responses. Sample size was not statistically predetermined, and blinding of investigators to group allocation was not performed.

This receptor was identified in a man aged 50 or older with Graves' hyperthyroidism. The rearrangement combines TRBV24-1 with TRBJ2-1, with TRBD1 perhaps the D gene, on 5 matching bases. Sequenced: blood. The DNA sequence is TGTGCCACCAGAGGGCAGGGAAGGGGATACAATGAGCAGTTCTTC. This translates into CATRGQGRGYNEQFF.